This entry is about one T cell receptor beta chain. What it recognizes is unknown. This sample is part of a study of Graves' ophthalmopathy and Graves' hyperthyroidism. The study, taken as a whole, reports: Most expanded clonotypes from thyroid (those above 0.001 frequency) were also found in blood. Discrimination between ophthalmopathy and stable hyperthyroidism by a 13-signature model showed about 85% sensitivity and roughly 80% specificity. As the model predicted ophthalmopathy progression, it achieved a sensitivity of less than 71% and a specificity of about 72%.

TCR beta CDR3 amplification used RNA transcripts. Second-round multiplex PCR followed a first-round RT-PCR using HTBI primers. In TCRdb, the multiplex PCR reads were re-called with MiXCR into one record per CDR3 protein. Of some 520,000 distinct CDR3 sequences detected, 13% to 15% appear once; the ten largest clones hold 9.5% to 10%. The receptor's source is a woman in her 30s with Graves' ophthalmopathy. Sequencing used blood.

CDR3 protein: CSARDPGTLQETQYF. As DNA, the CDR3 is TGCAGTGCTAGAGACCCCGGGACGTTGCAAGAGACCCAGTACTTC. The V and J genes are TRBV20-1 and TRBJ2-5; D possibly uses TRBD1 or TRBD2 (5 bases each). The CDR3 is 15 amino acids. The V end lost 0 bases, the J end lost 2 bases, and 13 bases lay between the germline ends. Germline CDR1 is DFQATT and CDR2 is SNEGSKA (reference sequence).